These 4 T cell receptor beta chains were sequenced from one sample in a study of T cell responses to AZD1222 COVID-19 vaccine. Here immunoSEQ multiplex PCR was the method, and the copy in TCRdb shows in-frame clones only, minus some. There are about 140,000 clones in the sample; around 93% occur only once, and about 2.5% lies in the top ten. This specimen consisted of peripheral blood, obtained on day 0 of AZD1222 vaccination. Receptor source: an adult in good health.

Here the CDR3 DNA reads TGCGCCAGCAGCTTGGACAGTCTCGACGCCAAAAACATTCAGTACTTC. Translation gives CASSLDSLDAKNIQYF. V usage is TRBV5-1 and J usage is TRBJ2-4; no clear D gene. This CDR3 spans 16 amino acids. V lost 0 bases and J 1 base, leaving 11 bases between the germline ends. The V gene's germline CDR1 is SGHRS and CDR2 YFSETQ.

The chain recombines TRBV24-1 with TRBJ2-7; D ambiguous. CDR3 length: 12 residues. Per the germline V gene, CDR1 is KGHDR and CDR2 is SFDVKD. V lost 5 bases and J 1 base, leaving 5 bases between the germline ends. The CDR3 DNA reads TGTGCCACCAGTGGAGGTTCCTACGAGCAGTACTTC. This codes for CATSGGSYEQYF.

The CDR3 loop is CASSQVPLNTEAFF. The CDR3 bases are TGTGCCAGCAGCCAAGTTCCCTTGAACACTGAAGCTTTCTTT. The chain is built from TRBV3-1 (or the pseudogene TRBV3-2) and TRBJ1-1; D unclear. Trimming pared 1 base from V and 0 bases from J, leaving 6 bases between. The CDR3 contains 14 residues. Per the germline V gene, CDR1 is LGHDT and CDR2 is YNNKEL (reference sequence).

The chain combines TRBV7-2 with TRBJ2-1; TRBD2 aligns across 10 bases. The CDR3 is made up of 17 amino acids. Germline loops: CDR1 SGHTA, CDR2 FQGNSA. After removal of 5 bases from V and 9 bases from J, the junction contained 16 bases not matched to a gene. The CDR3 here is CASSPQMERGGRSEQFF. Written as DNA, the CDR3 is TGTGCCAGCAGCCCCCAGATGGAGCGGGGGGGCCGGAGTGAGCAGTTCTTC.